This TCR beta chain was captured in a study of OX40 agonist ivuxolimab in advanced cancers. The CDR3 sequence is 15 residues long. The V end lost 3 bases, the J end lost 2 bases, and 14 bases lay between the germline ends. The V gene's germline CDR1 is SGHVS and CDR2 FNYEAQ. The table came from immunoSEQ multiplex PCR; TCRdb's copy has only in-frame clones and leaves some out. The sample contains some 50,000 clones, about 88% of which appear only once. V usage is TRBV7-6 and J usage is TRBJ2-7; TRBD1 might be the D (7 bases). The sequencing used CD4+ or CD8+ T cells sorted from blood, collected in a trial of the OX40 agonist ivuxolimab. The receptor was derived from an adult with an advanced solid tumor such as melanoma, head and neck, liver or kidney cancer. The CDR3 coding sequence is TGTGCCAGCAGCTTGTCGCAGGGGGGAACCTACGAGCAGTACTTC. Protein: CASSLSQGGTYEQYF. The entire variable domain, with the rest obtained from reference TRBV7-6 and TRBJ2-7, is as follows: GAGVSQSPRYKVTKRGQDVALRCDPISGHVSLYWYRQALGQGPEFLTYFNYEAQQDKSGLPNDRFSAERPEGSISTLTIQRTEQRDSAMYRCASSLSQGGTYEQYFGPGTRLTVT.